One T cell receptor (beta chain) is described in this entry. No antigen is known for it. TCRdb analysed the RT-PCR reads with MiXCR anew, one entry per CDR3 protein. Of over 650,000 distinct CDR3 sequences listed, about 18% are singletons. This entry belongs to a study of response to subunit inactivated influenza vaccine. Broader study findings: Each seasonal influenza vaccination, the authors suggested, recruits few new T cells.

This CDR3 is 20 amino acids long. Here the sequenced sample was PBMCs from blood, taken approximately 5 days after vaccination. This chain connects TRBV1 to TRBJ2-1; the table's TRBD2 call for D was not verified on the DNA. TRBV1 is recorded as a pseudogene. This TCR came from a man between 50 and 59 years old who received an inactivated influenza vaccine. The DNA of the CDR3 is TGCACCAGCAGCCCCGCTAGCGGGAACAGCTCCTCCAGCTCCTACAATGAGCAGTTCTTC. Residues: CTSSPASGNSSSSSYNEQFF.